These 8 T cell receptor beta chains were sequenced from one sample in a study of cytomegalovirus exposure and HLA in healthy donors. Primers for the PCR totalled 60 Vbeta and 13 Jbeta. Assay used: immunoSEQ multiplex PCR; TCRdb lists only in-frame clones, some missing. The sample contains 150,000 or so clones, just under 80% of which appear only once. The sample taken for sequencing was PBMCs. The receptors originated from a woman aged 45-60 years in good health and CMV-seropositive.

This clone was seen a few times. The rearrangement links TRBV13 to TRBJ1-6, with D perhaps TRBD1 (6 bases). This CDR3 region has 15 residues. Germline loops: CDR1 PRHDT, CDR2 FYEKMQ (reference sequence). V was trimmed by 1 base and J by 10 bases, leaving 14 bases between them. The CDR3 DNA reads TGTGCCAGCAGCTTAGAGGGGGAGTGGGACTCACCCCTCCACTTT. Translation: CASSLEGEWDSPLHF.

The chain joins TRBV15 to TRBJ2-4; 9 nucleotides match TRBD2. Germline V gene sequence: CDR1 LNHNV, CDR2 YYDKDF (reference sequence). The V segment lost 0 bases and the J segment 8 bases; nucleotides outside the gene matches: 5. CDR3 size: 15 residues. CDR3 bases: TGTGCCACCAGCAGAGATCCGCGGGGGGGGGACATTCAGTACTTC. Its translation is CATSRDPRGGDIQYF.

The V call is TRBV7-9, the J call TRBJ2-1; D uncertain. This CDR3 spans 14 amino acids. V was cut by 3 bases and J by 6 bases, with 12 bases left in between. Germline values: CDR1 SEHNR, CDR2 FQNEAQ (reference sequence). CDR3 sequence reads: CASSLSFDSNEQFF. In DNA, the CDR3 is TGTGCCAGCAGCTTGTCGTTCGACTCCAATGAGCAGTTCTTC.

This clone was recorded once. The J gene is TRBJ2-5, the V gene TRBV11-2, with 11 bases matching TRBD2. The germline gives CDR1 SGHAT, CDR2 FQNNGV. The length of the CDR3 is 15 residues. V shed 5 bases, J shed 5 bases, and the junction held 7 bases outside the gene matches. CDR3 residues: CASSRTSGLGETQYF. The CDR3 DNA follows: TGTGCCAGCAGCAGGACTAGCGGGTTAGGGGAGACCCAGTACTTC.

This clone was detected only a few times. This chain joins TRBV6-1 and TRBJ2-7; TRBD2 might be the D (6 bases). V was cut by 2 bases and J by 1 base, with 6 bases left in between. The CDR3 consists of 13 residues. Germline assignment: CDR1 MNHNS and CDR2 SASEGT. CDR3 residues: CASSERGSYEQYF. In DNA form, the CDR3 reads TGTGCCAGCAGTGAACGGGGGTCCTACGAGCAGTACTTC.

The chain has TRBV7-2 and TRBJ2-3; a possible D gene is TRBD2 (6 bases). This CDR3 is 16 amino acids long. Germline V gene lookup returns CDR1 SGHTA and CDR2 FQGNSA. V was pared by 1 base and J by 2 bases, with 13 bases between. The CDR3 sequence: CASSLGRGGVTDTQYF. The CDR3 DNA reads as TGTGCCAGCAGCTTAGGGCGGGGAGGAGTCACAGATACGCAGTATTTT.

The chain joins TRBV6-6 to TRBJ1-5, with 7 positions matching TRBD1. The end of the DNA aligns better with TRBJ2-3, so the J call may be wrong. Germline V gives CDR1 MNHNY, CDR2 SVGAGI (reference sequence). The CDR3 consists of 14 residues. CDR3 protein: CASSTWDRQQPQYF. The CDR3 nucleotides are TGTGCCAGCAGTACCTGGGACAGACAACAGCCCCAGTATTTT.

The chain recombines TRBV10-1 with TRBJ1-6; D may be TRBD1 (6 bases). V lost 9 bases and J lost 11, with 17 bases in between. This CDR3 has 13 residues. Per germline, CDR1 WNHNN and CDR2 SYGVQD (reference sequence). This chain's CDR3 is CARSRGQPPPLHF. CDR3 nucleotides: TGCGCCAGGAGTCGGGGACAACCCCCACCCCTCCACTTT.